Below, 5 T cell receptor beta chains from the same sample are listed, as sequenced in a study of cytomegalovirus exposure and HLA in healthy donors. Assay used: immunoSEQ multiplex PCR; TCRdb lists only in-frame clones, some missing. The profile shows 95,000 to 120,000 clones, nearly 97% of them singletons. Sample: PBMCs. These receptors all stem from a young woman in good health and CMV-seronegative.

The gene calls are TRBV6-1 and TRBJ1-5; D is unclear. The V end lost 4 bases, the J end lost 0 bases, and 7 bases lay between the germline ends. The CDR3 runs 14 residues. Germline lookup yields CDR1 MNHNS and CDR2 SASEGT. Here the CDR3 reads CASSAGISNQPQHF. DNA for the CDR3: TGTGCCAGCAGTGCGGGGATTAGCAATCAGCCCCAGCATTTT.

The rearrangement links TRBV9 to TRBJ1-1, with TRBD1 as a possible D gene (6 bases). The CDR3 is 14 residues long. In germline, CDR1 is SGDLS, CDR2 YYNGEE. V dropped 0 bases and J dropped 7 bases, with 13 bases sitting between them. CDR3 sequence: CASSVVRGQGEAFF. The CDR3 coding sequence is TGTGCCAGCAGCGTAGTGCGGGGGCAGGGTGAAGCTTTCTTT. The whole variable domain, remainder taken from reference TRBV9 and TRBJ1-1, is DSGVTQTPKHLITATGQRVTLRCSPRSGDLSVYWYQQSLDQGLQFLIQYYNGEERAKGNILERFSAQQFPDLHSELNLSSLELGDSALYFCASSVVRGQGEAFFGQGTRLTVV.

CDR3: CASSQDPVGTGENIQYF. The CDR3 nucleotides are TGCGCCAGCAGCCAAGATCCTGTGGGGACGGGGGAGAACATTCAGTACTTC. The chain couples TRBV4-1 to TRBJ2-4; D possibly corresponds to TRBD2 (6 bases). Germline lookup yields CDR1 MGHRA and CDR2 YSYEKL. This CDR3 is 17 amino acids long. Trimming took 0 bases from V and 7 from J, leaving 19 bases between them.

The chain joins TRBV9 to TRBJ1-5, with 10 bases fitting TRBD1. Per the germline V gene, CDR1 is SGDLS and CDR2 is YYNGEE. The CDR3 is made up of 14 amino acids. V shed 4 bases, J shed 5 bases, and the junction held 3 bases outside the gene matches. This CDR3 is CASSYGTGDQPQHF. The CDR3 DNA sequence: TGTGCCAGCAGCTACGGGACAGGGGATCAGCCCCAGCATTTT.

This chain's CDR3 is CASSFLPGQGNVNTEAFF. The CDR3 DNA reads TGTGCCAGCAGTTTCCTACCGGGACAGGGGAATGTGAACACTGAAGCTTTCTTT. The chain carries TRBV7-9 and TRBJ1-1, with 10 bases lining up with TRBD1. The V and J ends lost 6 bases and 0 bases, in that order; junction bases with no gene match: 13. Per the germline V gene, CDR1 is SEHNR and CDR2 is FQNEAQ (reference sequence). The CDR3 is 18 amino acids.